This T cell receptor beta chain originates from a study of Ad26.COV2.S vaccination and SARS-CoV-2 variants. CDR3 size: 15 residues. V was clipped by 5 bases and J by 7 bases; unmatched bases: 10. Germline V CDR1 and CDR2: SEHNR, FQNEAQ (reference sequence). TCRdb's copy holds only in-frame clones and misses some; the assay was immunoSEQ multiplex PCR. Here the sample spans 350,000 to 600,000 clones, roughly nine tenths being singletons. The sample's treatment: around 19 received Ad26.COV2.S at low or high dose, single or two shots; about 5 received placebo; per-sample allocation not given. All samples were drawn on day 63, counting from the first vaccine or placebo injection.

The chain joins TRBV7-9 to TRBJ1-3; 8 bases map to TRBD1. The sample in question was peripheral blood, obtained in a trial of Ad26.COV2.S vaccine versus placebo. The source is a person between 18 and 60 years old who received the Ad26.COV2.S COVID-19 vaccine or a placebo. In DNA, the CDR3 is TGTGCCAGCAGCACCTCGGACAGGGTTACCAACACCATATATTTT. Its translation is CASSTSDRVTNTIYF. The full variable domain, in which reference TRBV7-9 and TRBJ1-3 provide the parts outside the CDR3, is DTGVSQNPRHKITKRGQNVTFRCDPISEHNRLYWYRQTLGQGPEFLTYFQNEAQLEKSRLLSDRFSAERPKGSFSTLEIQRTEQGDSAMYLCASSTSDRVTNTIYFGEGSWLTVV.